This entry lists 3 T cell receptor beta chains sequenced from one sample in a study of blood T cell repertoires in COVID-19. Sequencing was performed with immunoSEQ multiplex PCR; in TCRdb, only in-frame clones are kept and a portion is missing. The sample contains tens of thousands of clones, 82% of which appear only once. Sequenced sample: peripheral blood. All receptors come from a woman older than 75 with acute or convalescent COVID-19.

This sequence joins TRBV24-1 and TRBJ1-1, with D possibly TRBD1 on 6 matching bases. Germline V gene sequence: CDR1 KGHDR, CDR2 SFDVKD. Trimming left V 1 base short and J 9 bases short, with 11 bases between. This CDR3 spans 13 amino acids. CDR3 region: CATSDFGQQQAFF. CDR3 coding DNA: TGTGCCACCAGTGATTTTGGACAGCAGCAAGCTTTCTTT.

The genes are TRBV10-1 and TRBJ2-7, with D maybe TRBD1 (5 bases). Trimming removed 6 bases from V and 4 bases from J, with 10 bases in between. Germline CDR1 is WNHNN and CDR2 is SYGVQD (reference sequence). This CDR3 comprises 12 residues. CDR3 loop: CASSLTAYEQYF. CDR3 coding DNA: TGCGCCAGCAGCCTGACAGCATACGAGCAGTACTTC.

The chain couples TRBV2 to TRBJ2-1, with 12 bases matching TRBD2. Germline V gene lookup returns CDR1 SNHLY and CDR2 FYNNEI. V was clipped by 10 bases and J by 4 bases; unmatched bases: 5. This CDR3 contains 14 residues. Here the CDR3 DNA reads TGTGCCAACACCGGGACTAGCGGGTACAATGAGCAGTTCTTC. Protein sequence: CANTGTSGYNEQFF. The entire variable domain, with the rest obtained from reference TRBV2 and TRBJ2-1, is as follows: EPEVTQTPSHQVTQMGQEVILRCVPISNHLYFYWYRQILGQKVEFLVSFYNNEISEKSEIFDDQFSVERPDGSNFTLKIRSTKLEDSAMYFCANTGTSGYNEQFFGPGTRLTVL.